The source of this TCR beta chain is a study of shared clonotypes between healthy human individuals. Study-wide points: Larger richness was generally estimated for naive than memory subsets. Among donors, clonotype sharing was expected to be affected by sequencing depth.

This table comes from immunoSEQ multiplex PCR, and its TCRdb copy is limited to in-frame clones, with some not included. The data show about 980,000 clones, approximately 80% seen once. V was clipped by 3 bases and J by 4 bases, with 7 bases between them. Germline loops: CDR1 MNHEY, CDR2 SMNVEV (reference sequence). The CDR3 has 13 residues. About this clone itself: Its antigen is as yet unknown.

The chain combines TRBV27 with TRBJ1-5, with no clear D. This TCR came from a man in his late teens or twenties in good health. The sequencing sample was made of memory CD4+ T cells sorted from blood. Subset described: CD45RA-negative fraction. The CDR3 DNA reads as TGTGCCAGCAGTTTTGAGGGAAATCAGCCCCAGCATTTT. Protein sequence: CASSFEGNQPQHF.